These T cell receptor beta chains were read from a single sample in a study of T cells in Graves' hyperthyroidism and ophthalmopathy. TCRdb re-called the multiplex PCR reads with MiXCR, one entry per CDR3 protein. Here the sample spans about 340,000 distinct CDR3 sequences, around a sixth being singletons. The sample taken for sequencing was blood. The source is a woman aged 45-60 years with Graves' hyperthyroidism. CDR3s leave out the opening cysteine and the closing phenylalanine or tryptophan. Fields, in order: CDR3 protein, V gene.

CDR3: ASSLLPTSGGAYEQF
V: TRBV7-8

CDR3: ASSFGTSGEGTQY
V: TRBV3-1

CDR3: ASSLYPRPGDEQF
V: TRBV11-2

CDR3: AWRSEGNTIY
V: TRBV30

CDR3: ASSATWLAGAPRNEQF
V: TRBV4-1

CDR3: ASSYAESSYNEQF
V: TRBV6-2/TRBV6-3

CDR3: ASSLDPGASPLH
V: TRBV11-2

CDR3: SAREGLLRVYNEQF
V: TRBV20-1

CDR3: AISEWGQASNQPQH
V: TRBV10-3

CDR3: AWSGHVNTEAF
V: TRBV30

CDR3: ASSLILAEIDEQF
V: TRBV12-3/TRBV12-4

CDR3: ASSTYRTGNNQPQH
V: TRBV19

CDR3: ASSGSYNEQF
V: TRBV28

CDR3: ASTEGYNEQF
V: TRBV19

CDR3: ASSDTGTHEQY
V: TRBV27

CDR3: ASNPRGAGGPLSGANVLT
V: TRBV11-2

CDR3: ASSLAGDPAGETQY
V: TRBV5-1

CDR3: ATTWGGLGQPQH
V: TRBV6-2/TRBV6-3

CDR3: ASSHSRGSGETQY
V: TRBV3-1

CDR3: ASGGLAGTYEQY
V: TRBV6-1

CDR3: ASSPAVSSYEQY
V: TRBV3-1

CDR3: SAWDRGTQPQH
V: TRBV20-1

CDR3: ASSSFPGGNTEAF
V: TRBV27

CDR3: ATSESQGGKGVESNQPQH
V: TRBV24-1

CDR3: ASSGGVGEQF
V: TRBV28

CDR3: ASRRFGSPLH
V: TRBV6-6

CDR3: ASSFTQSTEAF
V: TRBV28

CDR3: AWSVHRNQPQH
V: TRBV30

CDR3: ASSGATDTQY
V: TRBV6-1

CDR3: ASSSFGAGVYNEQF
V: TRBV12-3/TRBV12-4

CDR3: SASGGGTNTGELF
V: TRBV20-1

CDR3: ANSQGQIQETQY
V: TRBV7-9

CDR3: ASTPAAGGYNEQF
V: TRBV12-3/TRBV12-4

CDR3: SAPGTGTDTQY
V: TRBV20-1

CDR3: ASKEGPWETNIQY
V: TRBV6-2/TRBV6-3

CDR3: ASSRTSGGASTQY
V: TRBV5-1

CDR3: ASSPTGQGIPGELF
V: TRBV28

CDR3: SASWQGVGPNEKLF
V: TRBV20-1

CDR3: ATSDRTTPPLGEQF
V: TRBV24-1

CDR3: ASSYSGIGGGSTDTQY
V: TRBV6-5

CDR3: ASPGLAGRSSYNEQF
V: TRBV2

CDR3: AWSVRGVETQY
V: TRBV30

CDR3: ASSQEGRGLSYEQY
V: TRBV4-1

CDR3: ASRGRNTYGYT
V: TRBV28

CDR3: ASSLLGYRSGELF
V: TRBV27

CDR3: ASTPVLQGPTNEKLF
V: TRBV10-1

CDR3: SARDPRVGSNQPQH
V: TRBV20-1

CDR3: ASSQDRGQSGQPQH
V: TRBV4-2